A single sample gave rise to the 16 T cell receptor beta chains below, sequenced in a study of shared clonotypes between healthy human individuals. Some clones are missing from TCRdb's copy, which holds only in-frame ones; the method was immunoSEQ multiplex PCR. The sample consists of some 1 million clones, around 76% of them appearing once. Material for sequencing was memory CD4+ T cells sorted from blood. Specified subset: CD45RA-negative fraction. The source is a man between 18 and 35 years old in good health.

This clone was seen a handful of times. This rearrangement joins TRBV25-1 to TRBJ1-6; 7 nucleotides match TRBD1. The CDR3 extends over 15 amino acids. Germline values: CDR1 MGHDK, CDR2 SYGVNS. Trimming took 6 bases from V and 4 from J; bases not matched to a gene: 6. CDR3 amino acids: CASRRTGGYNSPLHF. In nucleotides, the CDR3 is TGTGCCAGCAGGAGGACAGGTGGTTATAATTCACCCCTCCACTTT.

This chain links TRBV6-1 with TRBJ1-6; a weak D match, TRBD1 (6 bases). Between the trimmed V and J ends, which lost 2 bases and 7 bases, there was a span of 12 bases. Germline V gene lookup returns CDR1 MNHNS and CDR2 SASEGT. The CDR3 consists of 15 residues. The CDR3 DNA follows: TGTGCCAGCAGTGAAATGGGGGGGCGAAATTCACCCCTCCACTTT. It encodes CASSEMGGRNSPLHF.

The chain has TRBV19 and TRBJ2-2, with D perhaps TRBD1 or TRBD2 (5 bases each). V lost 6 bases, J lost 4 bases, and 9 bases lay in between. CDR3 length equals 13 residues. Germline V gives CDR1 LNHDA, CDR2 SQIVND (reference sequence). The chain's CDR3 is CASSGTSTGELFF. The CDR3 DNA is TGTGCCAGTAGCGGGACCAGCACCGGGGAGCTGTTTTTT.

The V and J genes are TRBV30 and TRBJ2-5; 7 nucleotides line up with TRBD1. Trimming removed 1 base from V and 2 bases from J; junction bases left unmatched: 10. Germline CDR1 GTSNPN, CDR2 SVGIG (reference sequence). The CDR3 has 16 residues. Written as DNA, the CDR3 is TGTGCCTGGAGTGGACAGGGTATAGTCGGTCAAGAGACCCAGTACTTC. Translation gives CAWSGQGIVGQETQYF.

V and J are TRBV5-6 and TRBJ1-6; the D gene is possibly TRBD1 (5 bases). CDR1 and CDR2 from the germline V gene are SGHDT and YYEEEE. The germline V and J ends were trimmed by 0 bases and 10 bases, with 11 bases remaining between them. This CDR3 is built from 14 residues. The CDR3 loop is CASSLGSKGSPLHF. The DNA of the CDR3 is TGTGCCAGCAGCTTGGGAAGTAAGGGGTCACCCCTCCACTTT.

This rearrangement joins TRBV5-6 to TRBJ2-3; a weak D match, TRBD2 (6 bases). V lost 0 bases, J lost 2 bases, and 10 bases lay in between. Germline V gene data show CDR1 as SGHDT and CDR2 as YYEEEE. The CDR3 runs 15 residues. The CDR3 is CASSLGGEPTDTQYF. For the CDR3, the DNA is TGTGCCAGCAGCTTGGGCGGGGAGCCCACAGATACGCAGTATTTT.

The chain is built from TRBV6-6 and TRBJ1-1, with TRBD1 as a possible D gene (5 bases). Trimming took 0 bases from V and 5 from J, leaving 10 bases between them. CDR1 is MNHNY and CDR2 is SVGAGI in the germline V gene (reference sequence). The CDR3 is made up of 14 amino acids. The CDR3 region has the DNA TGTGCCAGCAGTTACTCGACAGATCGAACTGAAGCTTTCTTT. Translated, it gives CASSYSTDRTEAFF.

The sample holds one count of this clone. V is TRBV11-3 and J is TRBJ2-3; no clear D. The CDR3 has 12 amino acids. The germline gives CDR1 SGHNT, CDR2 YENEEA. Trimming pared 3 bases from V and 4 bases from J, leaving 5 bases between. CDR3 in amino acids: CASSFGADTQYF. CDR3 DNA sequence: TGTGCCAGCAGCTTTGGGGCAGATACGCAGTATTTT.

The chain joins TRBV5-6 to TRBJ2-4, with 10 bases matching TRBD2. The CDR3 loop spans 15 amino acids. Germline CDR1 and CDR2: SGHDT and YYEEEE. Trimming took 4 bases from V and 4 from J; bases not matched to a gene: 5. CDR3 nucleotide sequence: TGTGCCAGCAGCGCCGGACTAGCGGTAAAAAACATTCAGTACTTC. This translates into CASSAGLAVKNIQYF.

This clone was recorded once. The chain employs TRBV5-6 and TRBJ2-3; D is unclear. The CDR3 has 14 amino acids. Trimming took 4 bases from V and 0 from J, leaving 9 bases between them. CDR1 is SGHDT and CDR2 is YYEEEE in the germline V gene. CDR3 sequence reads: CASSRSISTDTQYF. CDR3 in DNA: TGTGCCAGCAGCCGATCTATTAGCACAGATACGCAGTATTTT. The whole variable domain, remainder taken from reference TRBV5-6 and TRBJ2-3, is DAGVTQSPTHLIKTRGQQVTLRCSPKSGHDTVSWYQQALGQGPQFIFQYYEEEERQRGNFPDRFSGHQFPNYSSELNVNALLLGDSALYLCASSRSISTDTQYFGPGTRLTVL.

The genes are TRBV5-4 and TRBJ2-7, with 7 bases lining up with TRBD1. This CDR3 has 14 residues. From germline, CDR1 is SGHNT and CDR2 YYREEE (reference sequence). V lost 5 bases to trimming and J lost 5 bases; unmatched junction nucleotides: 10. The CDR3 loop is CASRVDRPSDEQYF. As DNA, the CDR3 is TGTGCCAGCAGGGTGGACAGGCCCAGTGACGAGCAGTACTTC.

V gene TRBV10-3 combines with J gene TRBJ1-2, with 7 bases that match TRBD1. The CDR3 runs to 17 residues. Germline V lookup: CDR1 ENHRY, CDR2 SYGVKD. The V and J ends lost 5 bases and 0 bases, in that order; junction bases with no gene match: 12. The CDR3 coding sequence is TGTGCCATCAGTCCCGTCCAAGGACAGGAAGCTAACTATGGCTACACCTTC. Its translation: CAISPVQGQEANYGYTF.

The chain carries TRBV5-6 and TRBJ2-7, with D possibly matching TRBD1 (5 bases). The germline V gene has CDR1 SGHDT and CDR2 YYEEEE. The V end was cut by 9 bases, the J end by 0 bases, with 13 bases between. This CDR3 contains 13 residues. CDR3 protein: CATSQESSYEQYF. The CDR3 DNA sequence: TGTGCCACCTCACAGGAGAGCTCCTACGAGCAGTACTTC.

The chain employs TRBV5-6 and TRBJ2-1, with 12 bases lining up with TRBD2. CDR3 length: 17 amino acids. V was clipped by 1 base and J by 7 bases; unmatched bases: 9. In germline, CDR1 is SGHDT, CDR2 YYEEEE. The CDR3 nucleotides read TGTGCCAGCAGCTTGATTGACGGACTAGCGGGGAGAAATGAGCAGTTCTTC. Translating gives CASSLIDGLAGRNEQFF.

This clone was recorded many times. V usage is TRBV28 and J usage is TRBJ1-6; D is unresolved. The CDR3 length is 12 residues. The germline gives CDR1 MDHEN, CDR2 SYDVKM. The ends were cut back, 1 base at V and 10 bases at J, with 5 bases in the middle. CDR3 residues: CASSLLESPLHF. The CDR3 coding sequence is TGTGCCAGCAGTTTATTGGAGTCACCCCTCCACTTT.

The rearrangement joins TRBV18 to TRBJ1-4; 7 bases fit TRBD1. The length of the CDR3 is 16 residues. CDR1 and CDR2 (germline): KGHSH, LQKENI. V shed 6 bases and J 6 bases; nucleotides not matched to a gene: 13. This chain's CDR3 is CASSIRSGTADEKLFF. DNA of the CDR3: TGTGCCAGCTCCATAAGGTCCGGGACAGCCGATGAAAAACTGTTTTTT.